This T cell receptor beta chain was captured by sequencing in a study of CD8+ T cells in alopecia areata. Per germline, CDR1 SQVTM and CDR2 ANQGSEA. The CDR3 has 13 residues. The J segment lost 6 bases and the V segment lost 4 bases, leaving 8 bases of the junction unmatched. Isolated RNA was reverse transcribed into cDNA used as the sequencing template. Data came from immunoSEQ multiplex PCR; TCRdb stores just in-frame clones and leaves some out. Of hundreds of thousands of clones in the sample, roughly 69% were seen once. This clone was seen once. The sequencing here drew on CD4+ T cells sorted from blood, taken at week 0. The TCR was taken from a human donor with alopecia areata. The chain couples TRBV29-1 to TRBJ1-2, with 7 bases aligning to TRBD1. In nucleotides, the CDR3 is TGCAGCGTTGCAAGCGACAGGGTCCATGGCTACACCTTC. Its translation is CSVASDRVHGYTF. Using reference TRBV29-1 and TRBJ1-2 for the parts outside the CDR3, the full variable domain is SAVISQKPSRDICQRGTSLTIQCQVDSQVTMMFWYRQQPGQSLTLIATANQGSEATYESGFVIDKFPISRPNLTFSTLTVSNMSPEDSSIYLCSVASDRVHGYTFGSGTRLTVV.